One sample yielded the 8 T cell receptor beta chains listed below, sequenced in a study of T cells in Graves' hyperthyroidism and ophthalmopathy. TCR beta CDR3 regions were amplified from RNA transcripts. First-round RT-PCR with HTBI primers amplified the TCR CDR3 region. TCRdb reprocessed the multiplex PCR reads via MiXCR and lists one record per CDR3 protein. The sample shows around 600,000 distinct CDR3 sequences, roughly 14% of them seen only once. The sequenced sample consisted of blood. The receptors here all came from a woman in her forties or fifties with Graves' ophthalmopathy.

This chain joins TRBV27 and TRBJ2-3; 8 nucleotides line up with TRBD2. The CDR3 runs to 12 residues. Germline V gives CDR1 MNHEY, CDR2 SMNVEV (reference sequence). V dropped 6 bases and J dropped 4; count of bases not matched to a gene: 0. The CDR3, as DNA: TGTGCCAGCAGAGCGGGAGCAGATACGCAGTATTTT. As protein: CASRAGADTQYF.

As concerns this clonotype: A much larger clone differs from this one at a single base, so this may be a read error. This chain links TRBV6-1 with TRBJ2-1, with TRBD1 as a possible D gene (6 bases). Germline CDR1 is MNHNS and CDR2 is SASEGT. This CDR3 has 16 residues. This CDR3 reads CATSDYRASSYNEQLF. The CDR3 coding sequence is TGTGCCACCAGTGATTACAGGGCGAGCTCCTACAATGAGCAGCTCTTC.

This clonotype was counted only a few times. The rearrangement joins TRBV2 to TRBJ2-7; 8 nucleotides align to TRBD1. This CDR3 has 13 amino acids. The germline V gene encodes CDR1 SNHLY and CDR2 FYNNEI. J lost 3 bases, V lost 11 bases, and 9 bases had no gene match. CDR3 protein: CAGCRDRFYEQYF. The CDR3 DNA reads TGTGCCGGGTGCCGGGACAGGTTCTACGAGCAGTACTTC.

This clonotype was seen ten or more times. This chain links TRBV9 with TRBJ2-3, with TRBD1 matching over 8 bases. Germline assignment: CDR1 SGDLS and CDR2 YYNGEE. The CDR3 is 15 residues long. V lost 3 bases to trimming and J lost 5 bases; unmatched junction nucleotides: 8. Here the CDR3 reads CASSGRTGSQDTQYF. The CDR3, as DNA: TGTGCCAGCAGCGGCAGGACAGGGTCACAAGATACGCAGTATTTT. The full variable domain, with the rest looked up from reference TRBV9 and TRBJ2-3, is DSGVTQTPKHLITATGQRVTLRCSPRSGDLSVYWYQQSLDQGLQFLIQYYNGEERAKGNILERFSAQQFPDLHSELNLSSLELGDSALYFCASSGRTGSQDTQYFGPGTRLTVL.

The chain carries TRBV10-2 and TRBJ2-2; 8 bases match TRBD2. CDR1 is WSHSY, CDR2 SAAADI, per germline. V shed 8 bases and J 3 bases; nucleotides not matched to a gene: 5. The CDR3 totals 14 residues. The CDR3 spells CASLSGSHTGELFF. The CDR3 DNA reads as TGCGCCAGCCTAAGCGGGAGTCACACCGGGGAGCTGTTTTTT.

The chain uses TRBV30 and TRBJ2-7; TRBD2 matches at 7 bases. Germline V gene data show CDR1 as GTSNPN and CDR2 as SVGIG (reference sequence). V lost 0 bases and J lost 3; bases outside the gene matches: 8. The CDR3 is 15 amino acids. The DNA of the CDR3 is TGTGCCTGGAGTGTACAGGCTAGCGGAGGCTACGAGCAGTACTTC. Its protein product is CAWSVQASGGYEQYF.

Concerning this clonotype: Its ends do not fully match the called genes, so a read error is possible. The chain carries TRBV6-2 or TRBV6-3 and TRBJ1-2, with TRBD1 matching 7 bases. The CDR3 loop spans 13 amino acids. Germline V gene data show CDR1 as MNHEY and CDR2 as SVGEGT. The CDR3 region has the DNA TGTGCCGGCGGGGTCGACAGGGAAAATGGCTGCACCTTC. It codes for CAGGVDRENGCTF.

The chain uses TRBV24-1 and TRBJ2-5; 12 nucleotides align to TRBD2. The V and J ends lost 5 bases and 0 bases, in that order; junction bases with no gene match: 6. The CDR3 sequence is 17 residues long. Germline V gene lookup returns CDR1 KGHDR and CDR2 SFDVKD. The CDR3 sequence: CATSAPTSGGYQETQYF. CDR3 sequence (DNA): TGTGCCACCAGTGCTCCTACTAGCGGGGGGTACCAAGAGACCCAGTACTTC.